This entry lists 8 T cell receptor beta chains sequenced from one sample in a study of identical twins. TCRdb reprocessed the 5' RACE reads via MiXCR and lists one record per CDR3 protein. This sample has roughly 1.6 million distinct CDR3 sequences, with around 29% found just once. The sample was cord blood. These receptors came from a newborn girl in good health.

This clonotype was observed a few times. The chain couples TRBV5-1 to TRBJ2-1; weak D call: TRBD2 (5 bases). The CDR3 is made up of 14 amino acids. Germline CDR1 is SGHRS and CDR2 is YFSETQ. Between the trimmed V and J ends, which lost 2 bases and 8 bases, there was a span of 14 bases. The CDR3 is CASSLGGSTDEQFF. Here the CDR3 DNA reads TGCGCCAGCAGCTTAGGAGGCTCCACGGATGAGCAGTTCTTC.

The V and J genes are TRBV11-2 and TRBJ2-1, with 7 bases aligning to TRBD1. CDR1 and CDR2 from the germline V gene are SGHAT and FQNNGV. V shed 5 bases, J shed 4 bases, and the junction held 5 bases outside the gene matches. The CDR3 spans 14 residues. The CDR3 loop is CASSQQGSYNEQFF. The CDR3 DNA reads as TGTGCCAGCAGCCAACAGGGGTCTTACAATGAGCAGTTCTTC.

This clonotype has a handful of counts. The rearrangement joins TRBV20-1 to TRBJ2-3; D assignment may be TRBD1 or TRBD2 (6 bases each). The CDR3 spans 15 residues. V lost 3 bases, J lost 3 bases, and 16 bases lay in between. Germline lookup yields CDR1 DFQATT and CDR2 SNEGSKA (reference sequence). Here the CDR3 DNA reads TGCAGTGCTAGTCGTAGCGGAGGGGGGACAGATACGCAGTATTTT. Translated: CSASRSGGGTDTQYF.

This chain links TRBV12-3 or TRBV12-4 with TRBJ2-7; D unresolved. With 5 bases removed from V and 2 bases from J, the gap between germline ends came to 7 bases. The CDR3 is made up of 12 amino acids. The DNA of the CDR3 is TGTGCCAGCAGTACTAACACCTACGAGCAGTACTTC. Translated, it gives CASSTNTYEQYF.

At least ten counts were recorded for this clonotype. The chain couples TRBV28 to TRBJ2-7; 7 nucleotides align to TRBD2. Germline V gene sequence: CDR1 MDHEN, CDR2 SYDVKM. CDR3 length: 14 residues. With V trimmed by 3 bases and J by 5 bases, 7 bases remained unmatched. CDR3 DNA sequence: TGTGCCAGCAGTTTGGGCGGGAGTAACGACGAGCAGTACTTC. The encoded protein is CASSLGGSNDEQYF.

The chain couples TRBV2 to TRBJ2-4; weak D call: TRBD2 (5 bases). The CDR3 has 16 amino acids. Germline V gene sequence: CDR1 SNHLY, CDR2 FYNNEI. The V and J ends lost 0 bases and 0 bases respectively, with 9 bases between them. The CDR3 protein is CASSEARGIAKNIQYF. CDR3 in DNA: TGTGCCAGCAGTGAAGCTCGGGGAATAGCCAAAAACATTCAGTACTTC.

In its sample, this clonotype was seen many times. V is TRBV20-1 and J is TRBJ2-7; D might be TRBD2 (5 bases). CDR3 length equals 17 residues. V gave up 0 bases and J gave up 2 bases, with 20 bases separating them. The germline V gene has CDR1 DFQATT and CDR2 SNEGSKA (reference sequence). The CDR3 reads CSARDPSRPSSPYEQYF. Written as DNA, the CDR3 is TGCAGTGCTAGAGATCCCTCCCGCCCTAGCTCCCCCTACGAGCAGTACTTC.

The count of this clonotype is one. The J gene is TRBJ2-7, the V gene TRBV6-5; a possible D gene is TRBD1 (5 bases). V was clipped by 2 bases and J by 5 bases, with 7 bases between them. Germline values: CDR1 MNHEY, CDR2 SVGAGI. The CDR3 loop spans 12 amino acids. CDR3 protein: CASSYAGHEQYF. CDR3 in DNA: TGTGCCAGCAGTTACGCAGGGCACGAGCAGTACTTC.